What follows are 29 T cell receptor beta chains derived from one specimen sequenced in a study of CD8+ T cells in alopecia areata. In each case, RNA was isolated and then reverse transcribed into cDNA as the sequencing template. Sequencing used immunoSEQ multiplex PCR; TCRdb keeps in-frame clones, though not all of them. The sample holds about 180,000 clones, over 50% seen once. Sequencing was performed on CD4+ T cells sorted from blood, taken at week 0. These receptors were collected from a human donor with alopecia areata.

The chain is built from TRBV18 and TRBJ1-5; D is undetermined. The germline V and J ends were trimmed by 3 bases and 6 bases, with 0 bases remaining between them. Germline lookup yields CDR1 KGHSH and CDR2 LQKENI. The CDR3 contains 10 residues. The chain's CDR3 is CASSPQPQHF. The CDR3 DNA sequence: TGTGCCAGCTCACCTCAGCCCCAGCATTTT.

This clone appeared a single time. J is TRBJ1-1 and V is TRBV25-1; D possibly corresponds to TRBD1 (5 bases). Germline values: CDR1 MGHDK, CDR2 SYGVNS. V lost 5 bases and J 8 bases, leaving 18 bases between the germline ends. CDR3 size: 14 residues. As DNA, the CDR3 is TGTGCCAGCAGTTCAAGGGGTTTATCCTTCGAAGCTTTCTTT. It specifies CASSSRGLSFEAFF. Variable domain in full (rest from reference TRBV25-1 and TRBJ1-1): EADIYQTPRYLVIGTGKKITLECSQTMGHDKMYWYQQDPGMELHLIHYSYGVNSTEKGDLSSESTVSRIRTEHFPLTLESARPSHTSQYLCASSSRGLSFEAFFGQGTRLTVV.

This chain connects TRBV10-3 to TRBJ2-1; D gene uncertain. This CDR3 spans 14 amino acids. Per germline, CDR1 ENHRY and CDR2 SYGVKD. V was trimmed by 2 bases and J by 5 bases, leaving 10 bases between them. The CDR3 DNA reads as TGTGCCATCAGTGAGCTGCAGACAAACAATGAGCAGTTCTTC. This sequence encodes CAISELQTNNEQFF.

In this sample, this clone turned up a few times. CDR3 nucleotides: TGCAGCGCCAATCCCGCAGACCGGGACTATGGCTACACCTTC. Translated, it gives CSANPADRDYGYTF. V is TRBV29-1 and J is TRBJ1-2; D unclear. Germline V gene data show CDR1 as SQVTM and CDR2 as ANQGSEA. V lost 7 bases to trimming and J lost 3 bases, with 18 bases between them. CDR3 length: 14 residues. The full variable domain, completed using reference TRBV29-1 and TRBJ1-2, is SAVISQKPSRDICQRGTSLTIQCQVDSQVTMMFWYRQQPGQSLTLIATANQGSEATYESGFVIDKFPISRPNLTFSTLTVSNMSPEDSSIYLCSANPADRDYGYTFGSGTRLTVV.

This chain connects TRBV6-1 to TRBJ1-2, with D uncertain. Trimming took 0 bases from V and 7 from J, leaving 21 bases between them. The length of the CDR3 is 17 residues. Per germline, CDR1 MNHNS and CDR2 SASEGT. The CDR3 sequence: CASSEAQAVLDWSGYTF. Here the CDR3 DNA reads TGTGCCAGCAGTGAAGCGCAAGCAGTTTTAGATTGGAGTGGCTACACCTTC.

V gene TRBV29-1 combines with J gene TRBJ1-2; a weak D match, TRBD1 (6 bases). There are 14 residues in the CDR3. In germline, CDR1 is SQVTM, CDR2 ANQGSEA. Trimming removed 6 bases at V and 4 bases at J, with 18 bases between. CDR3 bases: TGCAGCGTCGCAACCTCAGGGGAGGGCTATGGCTACACCTTC. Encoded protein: CSVATSGEGYGYTF.

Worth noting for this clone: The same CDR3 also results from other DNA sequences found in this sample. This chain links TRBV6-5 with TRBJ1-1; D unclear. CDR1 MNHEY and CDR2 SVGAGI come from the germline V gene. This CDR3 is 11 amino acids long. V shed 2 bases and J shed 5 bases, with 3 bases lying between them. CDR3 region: CASSYKTEAFF. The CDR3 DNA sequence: TGTGCCAGCAGTTACAAGACTGAAGCTTTCTTT.

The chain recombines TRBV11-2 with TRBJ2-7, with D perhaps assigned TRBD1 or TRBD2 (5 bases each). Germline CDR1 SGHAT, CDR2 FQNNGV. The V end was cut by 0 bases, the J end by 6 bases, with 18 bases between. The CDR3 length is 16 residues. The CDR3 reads CASSLERAGGRAEQYF. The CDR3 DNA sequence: TGTGCCAGCAGCTTAGAGAGGGCCGGTGGCAGGGCCGAGCAGTACTTC.

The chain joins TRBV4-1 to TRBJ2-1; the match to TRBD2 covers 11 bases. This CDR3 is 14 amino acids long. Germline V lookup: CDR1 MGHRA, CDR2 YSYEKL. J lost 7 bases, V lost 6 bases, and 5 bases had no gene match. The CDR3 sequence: CASSPGTSGNEQFF. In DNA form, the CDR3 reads TGCGCCAGCAGTCCCGGGACTAGCGGAAATGAGCAGTTCTTC.

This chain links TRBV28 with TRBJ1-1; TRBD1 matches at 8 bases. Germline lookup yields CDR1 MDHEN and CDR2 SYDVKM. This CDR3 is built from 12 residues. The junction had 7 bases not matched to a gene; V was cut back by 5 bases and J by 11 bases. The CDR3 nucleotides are TGTGCCAGCAGTCCCTCAGGGGGCTTGGCTTTCTTT. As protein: CASSPSGGLAFF.

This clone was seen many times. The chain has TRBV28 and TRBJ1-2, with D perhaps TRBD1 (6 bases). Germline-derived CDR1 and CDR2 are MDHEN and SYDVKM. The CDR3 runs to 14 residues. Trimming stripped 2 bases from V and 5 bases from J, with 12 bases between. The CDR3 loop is CASSLQGPLYGYTF. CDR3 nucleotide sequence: TGTGCCAGCAGTTTACAGGGGCCACTTTATGGCTACACCTTC.

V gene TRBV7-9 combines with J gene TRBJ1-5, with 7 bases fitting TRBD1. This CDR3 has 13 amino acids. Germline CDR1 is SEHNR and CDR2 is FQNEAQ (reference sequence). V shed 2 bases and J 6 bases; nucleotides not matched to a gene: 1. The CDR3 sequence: CASSLSGGQPQHF. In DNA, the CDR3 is TGTGCCAGCAGCTTATCAGGGGGTCAGCCCCAGCATTTT.

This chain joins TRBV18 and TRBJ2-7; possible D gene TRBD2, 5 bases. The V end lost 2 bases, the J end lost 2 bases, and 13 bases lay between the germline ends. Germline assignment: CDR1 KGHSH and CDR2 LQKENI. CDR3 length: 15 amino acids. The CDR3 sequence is CASSPEGIRPYEQYF. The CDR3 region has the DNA TGTGCCAGCTCACCAGAGGGTATACGACCCTACGAGCAGTACTTC. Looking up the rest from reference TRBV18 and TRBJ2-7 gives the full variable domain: NAGVMQNPRHLVRRRGQEARLRCSPMKGHSHVYWYRQLPEEGLKFMVYLQKENIIDESGMPKERFSAEFPKEGPSILRIQQVVRGDSAAYFCASSPEGIRPYEQYFGPGTRLTVT.

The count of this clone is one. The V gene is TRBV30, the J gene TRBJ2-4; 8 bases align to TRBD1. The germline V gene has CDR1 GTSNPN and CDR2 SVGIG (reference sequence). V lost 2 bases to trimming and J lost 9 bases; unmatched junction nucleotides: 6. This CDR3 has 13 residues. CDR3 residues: CAWSSGGLSIQYF. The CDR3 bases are TGTGCCTGGAGTTCAGGGGGCCTTAGCATTCAGTACTTC.

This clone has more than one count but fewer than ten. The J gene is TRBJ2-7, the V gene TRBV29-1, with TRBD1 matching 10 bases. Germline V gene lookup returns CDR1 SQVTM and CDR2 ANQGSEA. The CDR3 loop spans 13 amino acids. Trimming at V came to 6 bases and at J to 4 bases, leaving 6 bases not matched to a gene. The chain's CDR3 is CSVGGTGEYEQYF. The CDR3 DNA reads TGCAGCGTCGGAGGGACAGGGGAGTACGAGCAGTACTTC.

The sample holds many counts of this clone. CDR3 DNA: TGTGCCAGCAGCGTCACAGGTTCCCAAGAGACCCAGTACTTC. This sequence encodes CASSVTGSQETQYF. The chain uses TRBV7-7 and TRBJ2-5, with a weak D call TRBD1 (5 bases). This CDR3 spans 14 amino acids. Germline V gene lookup returns CDR1 SSHAT and CDR2 FNYEAQ (reference sequence). V was shortened by 5 bases and J by 1 base, with 11 bases between the two germline ends.

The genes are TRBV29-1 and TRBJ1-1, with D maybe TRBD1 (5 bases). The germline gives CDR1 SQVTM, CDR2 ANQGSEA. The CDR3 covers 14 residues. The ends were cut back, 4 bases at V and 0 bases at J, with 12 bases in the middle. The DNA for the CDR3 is TGCAGCGTTGGAGGGGCGAGATTGAACACTGAAGCTTTCTTT. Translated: CSVGGARLNTEAFF.

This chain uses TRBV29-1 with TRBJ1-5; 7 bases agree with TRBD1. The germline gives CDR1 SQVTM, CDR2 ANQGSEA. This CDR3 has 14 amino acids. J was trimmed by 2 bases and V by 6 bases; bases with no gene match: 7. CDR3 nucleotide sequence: TGCAGCGTCGCCGGGCAGGGGGGCAATCAGCCCCAGCATTTT. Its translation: CSVAGQGGNQPQHF. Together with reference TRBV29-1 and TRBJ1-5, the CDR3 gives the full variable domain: SAVISQKPSRDICQRGTSLTIQCQVDSQVTMMFWYRQQPGQSLTLIATANQGSEATYESGFVIDKFPISRPNLTFSTLTVSNMSPEDSSIYLCSVAGQGGNQPQHFGDGTRLSIL.

The CDR3 nucleotides are TGTGCCAGTAGTCAAACAACAGGAAACACTGAAGCTTTCTTT. It yields the protein CASSQTTGNTEAFF. This chain connects TRBV19 to TRBJ1-1; a possible D gene is TRBD1 (5 bases). Trimming cost V 5 bases and J 2 bases, with 12 bases left between them. Per the germline V gene, CDR1 is LNHDA and CDR2 is SQIVND (reference sequence). This CDR3 spans 14 amino acids.

CDR3 loop: CASKNTDSDTQYF. CDR3 coding DNA: TGTGCCAGCAAGAATACGGACAGCGATACGCAGTATTTT. This chain uses TRBV6-6 with TRBJ2-3; D perhaps matches TRBD1 (6 bases). The CDR3 runs to 13 residues. The germline CDR1 and CDR2 sequences are MNHNY and SVGAGI (reference sequence). Trimming took 7 bases from V and 6 from J, leaving 14 bases between them.

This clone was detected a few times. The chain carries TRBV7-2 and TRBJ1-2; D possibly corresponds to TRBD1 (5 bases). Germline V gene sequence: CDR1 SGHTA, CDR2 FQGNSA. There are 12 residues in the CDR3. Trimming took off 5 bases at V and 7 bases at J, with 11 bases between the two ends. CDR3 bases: TGTGCCAGCAGCGGGGCCCTCCTTGGCTACACCTTC. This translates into CASSGALLGYTF.

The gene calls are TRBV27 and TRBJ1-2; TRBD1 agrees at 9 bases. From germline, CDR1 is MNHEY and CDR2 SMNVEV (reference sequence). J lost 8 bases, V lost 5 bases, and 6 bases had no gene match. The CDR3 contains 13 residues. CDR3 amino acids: CASSDDRGAGYTF. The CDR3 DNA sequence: TGTGCCAGCAGTGATGACAGGGGGGCAGGCTACACCTTC.

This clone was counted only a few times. The CDR3 protein is CSVSTNGGEAFF. In DNA, the CDR3 is TGCAGCGTCTCCACCAACGGGGGTGAAGCTTTCTTT. The J gene is TRBJ1-1, the V gene TRBV29-1; possibly TRBD1 for D (5 bases). Between the trimmed V and J ends, which lost 6 bases and 7 bases, there was a span of 15 bases. Germline V lookup: CDR1 SQVTM, CDR2 ANQGSEA. The CDR3 totals 12 residues.

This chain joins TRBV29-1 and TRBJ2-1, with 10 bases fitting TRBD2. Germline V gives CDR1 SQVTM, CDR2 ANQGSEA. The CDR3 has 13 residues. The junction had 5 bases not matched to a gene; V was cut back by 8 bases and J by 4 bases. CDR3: CSLYSGGYNEQFF. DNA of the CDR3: TGCAGCCTCTATAGCGGGGGGTACAATGAGCAGTTCTTC.

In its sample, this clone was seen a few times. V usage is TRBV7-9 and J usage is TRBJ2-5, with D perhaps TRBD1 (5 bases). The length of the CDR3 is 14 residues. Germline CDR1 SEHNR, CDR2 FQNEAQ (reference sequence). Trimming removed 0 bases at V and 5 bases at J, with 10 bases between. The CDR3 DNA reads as TGTGCCAGCAGCTTAGCGGGCAACAGGGAGACCCAGTACTTC. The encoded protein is CASSLAGNRETQYF.

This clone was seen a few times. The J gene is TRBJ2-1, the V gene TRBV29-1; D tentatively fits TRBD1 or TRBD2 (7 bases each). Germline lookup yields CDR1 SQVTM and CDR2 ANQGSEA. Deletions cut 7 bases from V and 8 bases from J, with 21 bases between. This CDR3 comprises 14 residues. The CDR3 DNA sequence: TGCAGCGCTGAGCGGGGACAGAGTCATGATGAGCAGTTCTTC. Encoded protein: CSAERGQSHDEQFF.

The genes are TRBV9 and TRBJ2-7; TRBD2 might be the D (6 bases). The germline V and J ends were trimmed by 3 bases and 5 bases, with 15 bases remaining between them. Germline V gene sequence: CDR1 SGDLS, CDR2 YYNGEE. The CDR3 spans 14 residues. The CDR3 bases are TGTGCCAGCAGCGAGCAGACGGGAGAACACGAGCAGTACTTC. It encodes CASSEQTGEHEQYF.

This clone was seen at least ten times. The CDR3 DNA follows: TGTGCCAGCAGCGTCCGCGGTACGCAGTATTTT. Translated: CASSVRGTQYF. This chain joins TRBV11-2 and TRBJ2-3, with unresolved D. This CDR3 comprises 11 residues. Germline-derived CDR1 and CDR2 are SGHAT and FQNNGV. V lost 5 bases and J lost 8, with 8 bases in between. Full variable domain (rest looked up from reference TRBV11-2 and TRBJ2-3): EAGVAQSPRYKIIEKRQSVAFWCNPISGHATLYWYQQILGQGPKLLIQFQNNGVVDDSQLPKDRFSAERLKGVDSTLKIQPAKLEDSAVYLCASSVRGTQYFGPGTRLTVL.

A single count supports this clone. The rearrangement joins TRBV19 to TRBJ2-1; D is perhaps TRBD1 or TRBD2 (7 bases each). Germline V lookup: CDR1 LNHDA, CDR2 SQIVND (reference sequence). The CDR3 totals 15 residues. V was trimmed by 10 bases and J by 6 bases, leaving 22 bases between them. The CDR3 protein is CATQWEGAPRNEQFF. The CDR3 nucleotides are TGTGCCACCCAATGGGAGGGGGCACCCCGCAATGAGCAGTTCTTC.